The following is a T cell receptor (beta chain) sequence with its context. Its antigen is unknown. This entry belongs to a study of T cell responses to AZD1222 COVID-19 vaccine. Assay used: immunoSEQ multiplex PCR; TCRdb lists only in-frame clones, some missing. The sample comprises 110,000 to 150,000 clones, 70% to 90% of which are singletons, and around 8.6% rests with the top ten. Study conclusions and caveats: Every sample of the repertoires postdated the peak T cell response. CD4 TCRs associated with vaccination spanned spike, dominating at 160-218 and 743-854. Donors, mostly white British, included more females; clonal diversity was possibly underestimated.

V shed 3 bases and J shed 7 bases, with 13 bases lying between them. Germline CDR1 DFQATT, CDR2 SNEGSKA (reference sequence). CDR3 length: 13 residues. The V call is TRBV20-1, the J call TRBJ2-1; D uncertain. The sequences come from peripheral blood, collected on day 0 of AZD1222 vaccination. The TCR was taken from an adult in good health. The CDR3 is CSASGGVANEQFF. The CDR3 nucleotides are TGCAGTGCTAGTGGTGGGGTAGCAAATGAGCAGTTCTTC.